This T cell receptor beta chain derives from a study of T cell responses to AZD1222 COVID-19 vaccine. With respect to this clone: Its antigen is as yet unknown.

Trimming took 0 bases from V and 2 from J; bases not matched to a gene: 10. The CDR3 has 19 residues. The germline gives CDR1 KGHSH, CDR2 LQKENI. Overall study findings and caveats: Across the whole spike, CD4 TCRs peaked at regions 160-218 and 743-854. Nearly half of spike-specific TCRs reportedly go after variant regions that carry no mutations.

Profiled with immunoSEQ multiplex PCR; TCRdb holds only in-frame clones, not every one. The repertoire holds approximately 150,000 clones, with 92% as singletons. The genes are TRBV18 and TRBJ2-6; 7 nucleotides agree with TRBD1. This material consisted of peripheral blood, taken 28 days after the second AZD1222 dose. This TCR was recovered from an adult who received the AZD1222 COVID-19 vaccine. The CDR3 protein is CASSPPVTGVSPGANVLTF. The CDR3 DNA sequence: TGTGCCAGCTCACCACCTGTTACAGGGGTTTCCCCTGGGGCCAACGTCCTGACTTTC.